A selection of T cell receptor beta chains follows, all from one sample in a study of T cells in localized non-small cell lung cancer. Sequencing was performed with immunoSEQ multiplex PCR; in TCRdb, only in-frame clones are kept and a portion is missing. The table records some 52,000 clones, 86% of them present only once. Specimen: peripheral blood, collected before any cancer treatment. The origin of the receptors is a male donor aged 60 or over with stage III squamous cell lung carcinoma. The CDR3 runs from the conserved cysteine through the conserved F or W. The D gene is left open where the match is weak. Not every row has a clone size; where given, it reads once, few, many or a size class.

D gene: .
J gene: TRBJ2-7
V gene: TRBV19
clone size: .
CDR3 DNA: TGTGCCAGTAGTATAGCCCTTCCGGGGGCCAACTCCTACGAGCAGTACTTC
CDR3 protein: CASSIALPGANSYEQYF

D gene: .
J gene: TRBJ1-3
V gene: TRBV4-3
clone size: .
CDR3 DNA: TGCGCCAGCAGCCAAGATTTGGCGACTCATGCTGGAAACACCATATATTTT
CDR3 protein: CASSQDLATHAGNTIYF

D gene: TRBD1
J gene: TRBJ1-2
V gene: TRBV27
clone size: .
CDR3 DNA: TGTGCCAGCAGTTTATGGACAGGATATGGCTACACCTTC
CDR3 protein: CASSLWTGYGYTF

D gene: TRBD1
J gene: TRBJ1-1
V gene: TRBV6-5
clone size: few
CDR3 DNA: TGTGCCAGCAGTTCCGGGACAGGGGCCGCTTTCTTT
CDR3 protein: CASSSGTGAAFF

D gene: .
J gene: TRBJ2-6
V gene: TRBV7-9
clone size: .
CDR3 DNA: TGTGCCAGCAGCTTCTACGGCTCTGGGGCCAACGTCCTGACTTTC
CDR3 protein: CASSFYGSGANVLTF

D gene: .
J gene: TRBJ2-7
V gene: TRBV6-5
clone size: .
CDR3 DNA: TGTGCCAGCACGTCAGGGATCTCCTACGAGCAGTACTTC
CDR3 protein: CASTSGISYEQYF

D gene: .
J gene: TRBJ1-2
V gene: TRBV28
clone size: .
CDR3 DNA: TGTGCCAGCAGTTCTTTATGGACCGGGGGCTACACCTTC
CDR3 protein: CASSSLWTGGYTF

D gene: .
J gene: TRBJ1-6
V gene: TRBV5-6
clone size: .
CDR3 DNA: TGTGCCAGCAGCTTGGTAGGGGGGAGTAATAATTCACCCCTCCACTTT
CDR3 protein: CASSLVGGSNNSPLHF

D gene: .
J gene: TRBJ2-2
V gene: TRBV9
clone size: .
CDR3 DNA: TGTGCCAGCAGCGCCCCCGGGACCTTCTCCGGGGAGCTGTTTTTT
CDR3 protein: CASSAPGTFSGELFF

D gene: .
J gene: TRBJ2-7
V gene: TRBV28
clone size: once
CDR3 DNA: TGTGCCAGCAGCCCCGGCAGGGGACTCCCCTACGAGCAGTACTTC
CDR3 protein: CASSPGRGLPYEQYF

D gene: TRBD1
J gene: TRBJ2-7
V gene: TRBV5-4
clone size: .
CDR3 DNA: TGTGCCAGCAGCTCCGGGACAGGGAACGAGCAGTACTTC
CDR3 protein: CASSSGTGNEQYF

D gene: TRBD1
J gene: TRBJ2-7
V gene: TRBV5-6
clone size: .
CDR3 DNA: TGTGCCAGCAGCTTGGCGGGGACAGGGTCCCTCGAGCAGTACTTC
CDR3 protein: CASSLAGTGSLEQYF

D gene: TRBD2
J gene: TRBJ2-7
V gene: TRBV27
clone size: .
CDR3 DNA: TGTGCCAGCAGACTAGCGGGGGGGCCGGGTGAGCAGTACTTC
CDR3 protein: CASRLAGGPGEQYF

D gene: .
J gene: TRBJ1-3
V gene: TRBV7-9
clone size: once
CDR3 DNA: TGTGCCAGCAGCTACGACACGGACTCTGGAAACACCATATATTTT
CDR3 protein: CASSYDTDSGNTIYF

D gene: .
J gene: TRBJ1-2
V gene: TRBV7-9
clone size: .
CDR3 DNA: TGTGCCAGCAGCCTCGACTCCTACAGGGATGGCTACACCTTC
CDR3 protein: CASSLDSYRDGYTF

D gene: TRBD1
J gene: TRBJ2-5
V gene: TRBV7-8
clone size: .
CDR3 DNA: TGTGCCAGCAGCCGGGACAGGGGGTTTGGAGAGACCCAGTACTTC
CDR3 protein: CASSRDRGFGETQYF

D gene: .
J gene: TRBJ1-1
V gene: TRBV7-9
clone size: .
CDR3 DNA: TGTGCCAGCAGCTTATCCCGGGACACTGAAGCTTTCTTT
CDR3 protein: CASSLSRDTEAFF

D gene: .
J gene: TRBJ2-3
V gene: TRBV7-9
clone size: .
CDR3 DNA: TGTGCCAGCAGCCAATTAGGGGAGCGCACAGATACGCAGTATTTT
CDR3 protein: CASSQLGERTDTQYF

D gene: TRBD1
J gene: TRBJ1-4
V gene: TRBV7-2
clone size: .
CDR3 DNA: TGTGCCAGCAGCTTAGTCCAGGGGGCCAGGGAAAAACTGTTTTTT
CDR3 protein: CASSLVQGAREKLFF

D gene: .
J gene: TRBJ2-7
V gene: TRBV6-1
clone size: .
CDR3 DNA: TGTGCCAGCAGTGAACGGTGGGCCCCGGTGGGGCAGTACTTC
CDR3 protein: CASSERWAPVGQYF

D gene: TRBD1
J gene: TRBJ1-1
V gene: TRBV19
clone size: .
CDR3 DNA: TGTGCCAGTAGGATAGACAGGGGGAGGCTTCGGTCGACTGAAGCTTTCTTT
CDR3 protein: CASRIDRGRLRSTEAFF

D gene: TRBD1
J gene: TRBJ1-1
V gene: TRBV7-8
clone size: .
CDR3 DNA: TGTGCCAGCAGCGAAGGACAGGCCCACCTGAACACTGAAGCTTTCTTT
CDR3 protein: CASSEGQAHLNTEAFF

D gene: .
J gene: TRBJ1-4
V gene: TRBV5-1
clone size: .
CDR3 DNA: TGCGCCAGCAGCTCCCACCGGGACGTCCCGTCTAAGGAACTGTTTTTT
CDR3 protein: CASSSHRDVPSKELFF

D gene: .
J gene: TRBJ1-3
V gene: TRBV10-3
clone size: .
CDR3 DNA: TGTGCCATCAGTGATGGTTCGGGACTCTCTGGAAACACCATATATTTT
CDR3 protein: CAISDGSGLSGNTIYF

D gene: .
J gene: TRBJ2-7
V gene: TRBV14
clone size: .
CDR3 DNA: TGTGCCAGCAGCCTGGTTCACCGCGAGCAGTACTTC
CDR3 protein: CASSLVHREQYF

D gene: .
J gene: TRBJ2-5
V gene: TRBV7-9
clone size: .
CDR3 DNA: TGTGCCAGCAGCTTCACGGGGGGCGAGACCCAGTACTTC
CDR3 protein: CASSFTGGETQYF

D gene: .
J gene: TRBJ1-2
V gene: TRBV7-9
clone size: .
CDR3 DNA: TGTGCCAGTGCGGGGTGGGCGACGGGCTACACCTTC
CDR3 protein: CASAGWATGYTF

D gene: TRBD1
J gene: TRBJ2-7
V gene: TRBV27
clone size: once
CDR3 DNA: TGTGCCAGCAGACTGACAGGGGTAGGCGAGCAGTACTTC
CDR3 protein: CASRLTGVGEQYF

D gene: .
J gene: TRBJ1-1
V gene: TRBV20-1
clone size: few
CDR3 DNA: TGCAGTGCTAGTTTTTACACTGAAGCTTTCTTT
CDR3 protein: CSASFYTEAFF

D gene: TRBD1
J gene: TRBJ2-5
V gene: TRBV27
clone size: .
CDR3 DNA: TGTGCCAGCTTCAGCGGTCAGGGGGCGAAGACCCAGTACTTC
CDR3 protein: CASFSGQGAKTQYF

D gene: .
J gene: TRBJ2-6
V gene: TRBV6-5
clone size: .
CDR3 DNA: TGTGCCAGCAGTTATGGGGGGGCAGGGGCCAACGTCCTGACTTTC
CDR3 protein: CASSYGGAGANVLTF

D gene: TRBD1
J gene: TRBJ2-5
V gene: TRBV27
clone size: .
CDR3 DNA: TGTGCCAGCAGTCTCCTGGGGACAGGGGTTTGGGAGACCCAGTACTTC
CDR3 protein: CASSLLGTGVWETQYF

D gene: .
J gene: TRBJ1-1
V gene: TRBV29-1
clone size: few
CDR3 DNA: TGCAGCGTTGGTCTGCAGGGGATAACTGAAGCTTTCTTT
CDR3 protein: CSVGLQGITEAFF